One T cell receptor beta chain is described in this entry. The antigen this receptor binds is unknown. No much larger clone is present one base from it, and per-base qualities are unavailable. The data were taken from a study of CD8 T cells in Susac syndrome (dated by TCRdb to the late 2010s). Study-wide context: Repertoire sequencing was used to test whether CD8+ T cell activation and differentiation in Susac syndrome was antigen driven. The clonality of the CD8+ T cell repertoire was compared across over 9 healthy donors, some 14 Susac syndrome patients and around 16 multiple sclerosis patients. Study-wide findings and limitations: The TCR sequencing and HLA analysis was acknowledged to have included a relatively small number of individuals.

CDR1 LNHDA and CDR2 SQIVND are derived from the germline V gene (reference sequence). V loses 0 bases, J loses 4 bases, and the germline ends lie 12 bases apart. Measured from the cysteine to the phenylalanine, the CDR3 is 15 residues long. Only the CDR3 region is kept as DNA, spanning 45 bases read in frame from base 1. RNA was extracted with the RNeasy kit and 0.5 to 1 ug was reverse transcribed using random hexamers. The immunoSEQ multiplex PCR assay, covering 54 Vbeta and 13 Jbeta segments, was used to amplify TCR beta CDR3 regions. To correct PCR amplification bias, a synthetic template baseline was used for both primer optimization and computational correction. In the original analysis: Reads were assigned to V, D and J genes according to IMGT and analyzed in immunoSEQ Analyzer, with only productive sequences retained. To calculate clonality, Shannon entropy was normalized by log2 of the number of productive unique sequences and then subtracted from one. For each patient and control, public and private clones were evaluated among the 100 most prevalent clones. Susac-specific clones were defined as absent from healthy and MS cohorts, 850 to 1,300 published viral clones and other ImmuneACCESS disease sequences. TCRdb reprocessing: public reads trimmed at Q25 with fastp, clones called with MiXCR, in-frame beta chains kept. All rows with the same CDR3 protein become a single entry with the most common DNA and genes. V and J calls and clone size were set by TCRdb, not the authors. The sample table lists 250,000 to 300,000 distinct CDR3 sequences, about nine tenths of them with a count of one. 0.18% of the sample comes from the top ten.

Peripheral blood CD8+ and CD4+ T cells from healthy donors, Susac syndrome patients and multiple sclerosis patients were profiled by high-throughput TCR beta sequencing. Multiple sclerosis controls were treatment-naive patients with stable or active relapsing-remitting disease fulfilling revised McDonald criteria. Bulk CD8+ and CD4+ T cells were purified by magnetic negative isolation, whereas CD8+ TEMRA cells were enriched by FACS. Blood was collected in EDTA tubes and processed within 24 hours, with PBMCs isolated through density gradient centrifugation. PBMCs destined for TCR sequencing were cryopreserved in liquid nitrogen and later thawed in a 37 °C water bath. The sorted or isolated CD4+, CD8+ and CD8+ TEMRA cells had a purity of 90% or higher.

Sequencing used CD8+ T cells from PBMCs. The TCR sequence derives from a human donor with multiple sclerosis. The rearrangement combines TRBV19 with TRBJ1-1; a weak D assignment points to TRBD1 (6 bases agree). The DNA is as follows: TGTGCCAGTAGTATAGACCCAGGGGCGGGCACTGAAGCTTTCTTT. This encodes CASSIDPGAGTEAFF.